The sequence of this T cell receptor (beta chain) was determined in a study of shared clonotypes between healthy human individuals. Libraries were prepared by immunoSEQ multiplex PCR; TCRdb keeps only in-frame clonotypes and omits some of them. The sample has roughly 2,500,000 clones, over 85% seen once; the top ten hold 0.36%. Looked up from germline, CDR1 is SGHNT and CDR2 is YYREEE (reference sequence). The ends lost 4 bases at V and 5 bases at J; junction bases unmatched: 14. The CDR3 is made up of 17 amino acids. The receptor comes from a man younger than 30 in good health. Some clones in this sample may be carry-over from other donors' samples. The V call is TRBV5-4, the J call TRBJ2-1; 8 bases match TRBD2. The sequenced sample consisted of naive CD4+ T cells from PBMCs. Subset reported: CD45RA+ positively selected. Here the CDR3 reads CASSRSGGSGGNNEQFF. As DNA, the CDR3 is TGTGCCAGCAGCAGATCCGGTGGGAGCGGGGGAAACAATGAGCAGTTCTTC. The full variable domain, completed using reference TRBV5-4 and TRBJ2-1, is ETGVTQSPTHLIKTRGQQVTLRCSSQSGHNTVSWYQQALGQGPQFIFQYYREEENGRGNFPPRFSGLQFPNYSSELNVNALELDDSALYLCASSRSGGSGGNNEQFFGPGTRLTVL.